A single sample gave rise to the 20 T cell receptor beta chains below, sequenced in a study of blood T cells in healthy people across ages. Next came a second PCR, run for 7 to 11 cycles, which used a sample-barcoded 5' primer along with a J-beta primer mix. TCRdb processed the 5' RACE reads anew with MiXCR; each CDR3 protein has one entry. The sample gives approximately 1.5 million distinct CDR3 sequences, around 40% of which show up once; more than 4% is in the top ten. Sample: blood. The source of these receptors is a young woman in good health.

This chain links TRBV29-1 with TRBJ1-2; 7 bases line up with TRBD1. Germline lookup yields CDR1 SQVTM and CDR2 ANQGSEA. The length of the CDR3 is 15 residues. Losses at the gene ends were 6 bases for V and 1 base for J; bases not matched to a gene: 11. For the CDR3, the DNA is TGCAGCGTCATGGGACAGTCCCCTTTTAACTATGGCTACACCTTC. The encoded protein is CSVMGQSPFNYGYTF. Variable domain in full (rest from reference TRBV29-1 and TRBJ1-2): SAVISQKPSRDICQRGTSLTIQCQVDSQVTMMFWYRQQPGQSLTLIATANQGSEATYESGFVIDKFPISRPNLTFSTLTVSNMSPEDSSIYLCSVMGQSPFNYGYTFGSGTRLTVV.

This clonotype has just one count. This rearrangement joins TRBV29-1 to TRBJ1-1, with a weak D call TRBD1 (5 bases). V was trimmed by 4 bases and J by 4 bases, leaving 10 bases between them. The CDR3 is made up of 12 amino acids. The germline V gene encodes CDR1 SQVTM and CDR2 ANQGSEA. The CDR3 sequence: CSVAREVTEAFF. CDR3 sequence (DNA): TGCAGCGTTGCCAGGGAGGTCACTGAAGCTTTCTTT.

The chain joins TRBV14 to TRBJ1-2, with D possibly being TRBD1 (5 bases). Germline V CDR1 and CDR2: SGHDN, FVKESK. The CDR3 has 16 amino acids. The V end lost 3 bases, the J end lost 4 bases, and 18 bases lay between the germline ends. The chain's CDR3 is CASSHAGTLTGYGYTF. CDR3 nucleotide sequence: TGTGCCAGCAGCCATGCCGGGACCCTTACTGGCTATGGCTACACCTTC.

With regard to this clonotype: A read error may account for a junction end that differs from germline. This chain uses TRBV7-7 with TRBJ2-2; 7 bases map to TRBD2. Germline CDR1 and CDR2: SSHAT and FNYEAQ (reference sequence). The CDR3 loop spans 16 amino acids. The CDR3 bases are TGTGCTAGCAGCCCTACTAGCGTAACAGTAAACGGGGAGCTGTTTTTT. As protein: CASSPTSVTVNGELFF.

This clonotype has just a few counts. The chain joins TRBV20-1 to TRBJ1-2, with D perhaps matching TRBD1 (5 bases). This CDR3 is built from 16 residues. Germline CDR1 and CDR2: DFQATT and SNEGSKA (reference sequence). V gave up 3 bases and J gave up 6 bases, with 23 bases separating them. The DNA of the CDR3 is TGCAGTGCTAGCCCCTATGGCGGCCTCGGAGGGGATGGCTACACCTTC. The encoded protein is CSASPYGGLGGDGYTF.

This CDR3 reads CSARLAGLYNEQYF. In DNA, the CDR3 is TGCAGTGCTAGGCTAGCGGGCCTTTACAATGAGCAGTACTTC. The chain couples TRBV20-1 to TRBJ2-5, with 8 bases lining up with TRBD2. This CDR3 is 14 amino acids long. Germline CDR1 and CDR2: DFQATT and SNEGSKA (reference sequence). Trimming at V came to 3 bases and at J to 11 bases, leaving 14 bases not matched to a gene.

At least ten counts were recorded for this clonotype. The genes are TRBV29-1 and TRBJ2-1; D may correspond to TRBD1 or TRBD2 (5 bases each). CDR1 and CDR2 from the germline V gene are SQVTM and ANQGSEA. The CDR3 sequence is 15 residues long. Trimming removed 6 bases at V and 4 bases at J, with 19 bases between. As DNA, the CDR3 is TGCAGCGTACCCTTTTTGGGGGTGGGGTACAATGAGCAGTTCTTC. Residues: CSVPFLGVGYNEQFF.

The CDR3 here is CSTRQGNSEQYF. CDR3 bases: TGCAGTACCCGACAGGGGAATAGCGAGCAGTACTTC. The chain carries TRBV20-1 and TRBJ2-7; TRBD1 agrees at 8 bases. The germline CDR1 and CDR2 sequences are DFQATT and SNEGSKA (reference sequence). V dropped 8 bases and J dropped 6; count of bases not matched to a gene: 9. The CDR3 length is 12 residues.

V is TRBV2 and J is TRBJ1-1, with 7 bases matching TRBD1. The CDR3 runs to 12 residues. Germline loops: CDR1 SNHLY, CDR2 FYNNEI. The J segment lost 5 bases and the V segment lost 5 bases, leaving 2 bases of the junction unmatched. CDR3 region: CASSTGETEAFF. The CDR3 DNA follows: TGTGCCAGCAGTACAGGGGAAACTGAAGCTTTCTTT.

The chain uses TRBV10-3 and TRBJ2-1; 7 bases are shared with TRBD2. In germline, CDR1 is ENHRY, CDR2 SYGVKD. J gave up 4 bases and V 7 bases, and 10 bases lay outside the gene matches. CDR3 length: 15 amino acids. CDR3 bases: TGTGCCATCAACCCCGGACTAGGCCCTTACAATGAGCAGTTCTTC. It translates to CAINPGLGPYNEQFF.

V gene TRBV5-1 combines with J gene TRBJ1-1; the D is unclear. CDR3 size: 16 residues. Trimming shortened V by 0 bases and J by 1 base, and 13 bases separated the two germline ends. The germline V gene encodes CDR1 SGHRS and CDR2 YFSETQ. For the CDR3, the DNA is TGCGCCAGCAGCTTGGTAATCGGGCAGAGGAACACTGAAGCTTTCTTT. Translated: CASSLVIGQRNTEAFF.

This clonotype was picked up a small number of times. J is TRBJ2-7 and V is TRBV12-3 or TRBV12-4; the D gene is possibly TRBD1 (7 bases). The germline V and J ends were trimmed by 5 bases and 11 bases, with 22 bases remaining between them. This CDR3 is 14 amino acids long. The CDR3 nucleotides are TGTGCCAGCAGTCGCCGATTTCAGGGGGGCCTGGAGTACTTC. Translating gives CASSRRFQGGLEYF.

Written as DNA, the CDR3 is TGTGCCAGCAGTGTGCCCTACGGGAACACTGAAGCTTTCTTT. Translating gives CASSVPYGNTEAFF. The chain uses TRBV28 and TRBJ1-1, with D unresolved. With 5 bases removed from V and 1 base from J, the gap between germline ends came to 11 bases. The CDR3 is 14 residues long. The V gene's germline CDR1 is MDHEN and CDR2 SYDVKM.

This clonotype was recorded a few times. The chain carries TRBV29-1 and TRBJ1-2; 8 bases agree with TRBD1. With 5 bases clipped from V and 8 bases from J, the junction kept 10 bases outside the gene matches. Germline V gives CDR1 SQVTM, CDR2 ANQGSEA. The CDR3 consists of 13 residues. CDR3 region: CSVPPGQAGGYTF. In DNA, the CDR3 is TGCAGCGTTCCTCCGGGACAGGCGGGGGGCTACACCTTC.

The chain employs TRBV10-3 and TRBJ1-1; TRBD1 matches at 9 bases. There are 13 residues in the CDR3. After removal of 7 bases from V and 6 bases from J, the junction contained 6 bases not matched to a gene. The germline CDR1 and CDR2 sequences are ENHRY and SYGVKD. The CDR3, as DNA: TGTGCCATCACCGGGGACAGGGACCCTGAAGCTTTCTTT. Protein sequence: CAITGDRDPEAFF.

The chain joins TRBV11-2 to TRBJ2-7; 13 bases are a match to TRBD2. CDR3 length: 16 residues. The germline V gene encodes CDR1 SGHAT and CDR2 FQNNGV. The V and J ends lost 4 bases and 2 bases, in that order; junction bases with no gene match: 5. CDR3 coding DNA: TGTGCCAGCAGCTCCTTGACTAGCGGGAGGACCTACGAGCAGTACTTC. This codes for CASSSLTSGRTYEQYF.

The gene calls are TRBV11-2 and TRBJ2-7; 8 bases agree with TRBD2. V lost 8 bases, J lost 7 bases, and 10 bases stayed unmatched. This CDR3 has 13 amino acids. Germline V lookup: CDR1 SGHAT, CDR2 FQNNGV. CDR3 protein: CASESGGPDEQYF. For the CDR3, the DNA is TGTGCCAGCGAGAGCGGGGGCCCAGATGAGCAGTACTTC.

The rearrangement joins TRBV2 to TRBJ1-5; D call uncertain. Germline V lookup: CDR1 SNHLY, CDR2 FYNNEI. The germline V and J ends were trimmed by 1 base and 10 bases, with 17 bases remaining between them. The CDR3 is made up of 15 amino acids. For the CDR3, the DNA is TGTGCCAGCAGTGAAGAGGCGGCGGATATAGACCCCCAGCATTTT. This gives the protein CASSEEAADIDPQHF.

The chain employs TRBV6-6 and TRBJ1-4; D is possibly TRBD1 (6 bases). Trimming pared 5 bases from V and 6 bases from J, leaving 13 bases between. The CDR3 consists of 14 residues. CDR1 and CDR2 from the germline V gene are MNHNY and SVGAGI (reference sequence). CDR3 nucleotides: TGTGCCAGCAGTGACAGGAGGAGGGATGAAAAACTGTTTTTT. Protein: CASSDRRRDEKLFF.

This clonotype has a handful of counts. CDR3 in amino acids: CASSRLISGSTDTQYF. The CDR3 DNA reads TGTGCCAGCAGCCGACTCATTAGCGGGAGCACAGATACGCAGTATTTT. The chain carries TRBV11-2 and TRBJ2-3, with 7 nucleotides matching TRBD2. The trim removed 5 bases at V and 0 bases at J, leaving 8 bases unmatched. The CDR3 runs to 16 residues. Germline values: CDR1 SGHAT, CDR2 FQNNGV.